This TCR beta chain derives from a study of breast tumors, draining lymph nodes, adjacent tissues. Using its own MiXCR run on the multiplex PCR reads, TCRdb lists one record per CDR3 protein. The sample includes 150,000 to 200,000 distinct CDR3 sequences, approximately 30% of them seen just once. General study findings and limits: Tumor T cell lymph node origin was a supported hypothesis, not proven. Data fit most tumor T cells coming from lymph node, expanding in tumor. Tumor TCR diversity was below lymph nodes but above nontumor tissue. Luminal-like breast cancer showed significantly higher tumor–nontumor repertoire similarity than basal-like.

This clonotype occurred many times. As yet, its antigen is unknown. Breast cancer patients provided tissue from their axillary draining lymph nodes. CDR1 is SGHVS, CDR2 FQNEAQ, per germline. Trimming left V 5 bases short and J 3 bases short, with 8 bases between. The CDR3 extends over 13 amino acids. This chain links TRBV7-8 with TRBJ1-5; D unresolved. Sequences were obtained from axillary lymph node tissue. The TCR was taken from a female donor with breast cancer. Some clones in this sample may be carry-over from other donors' samples. CDR3 protein: CASSLMYNQPQHF. The CDR3 DNA is TGTGCCAGCAGCCTAATGTACAATCAGCCCCAGCATTTT. Drawing the rest from reference TRBV7-8 and TRBJ1-5, the complete variable domain is GAGVSQSPRYKVAKRGQDVALRCDPISGHVSLFWYQQALGQGPEFLTYFQNEAQLDKSGLPSDRFFAERPEGSVSTLKIQRTQQEDSAVYLCASSLMYNQPQHFGDGTRLSIL.